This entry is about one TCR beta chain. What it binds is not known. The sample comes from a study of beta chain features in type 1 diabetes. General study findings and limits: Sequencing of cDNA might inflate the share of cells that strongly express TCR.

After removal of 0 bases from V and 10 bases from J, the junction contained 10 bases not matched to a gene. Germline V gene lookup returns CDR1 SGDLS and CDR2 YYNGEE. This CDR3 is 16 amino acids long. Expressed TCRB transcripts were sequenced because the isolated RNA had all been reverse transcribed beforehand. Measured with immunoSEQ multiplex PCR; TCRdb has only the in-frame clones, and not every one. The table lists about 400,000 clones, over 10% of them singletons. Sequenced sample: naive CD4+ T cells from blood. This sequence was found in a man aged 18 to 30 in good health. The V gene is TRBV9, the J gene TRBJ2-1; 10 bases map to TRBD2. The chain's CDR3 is CASSVATSGGAGEQFF. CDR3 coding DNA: TGTGCCAGCAGCGTAGCTACGAGCGGGGGGGCCGGGGAGCAGTTCTTC.